This TCR beta chain was documented in a study of Graves' ophthalmopathy and Graves' hyperthyroidism. This clonotype came up many times. Amplification targeted the TCR beta CDR3 regions, with RNA transcripts as the source material. RT-PCR in the first round used HTBI primers; a second-round multiplex PCR followed. TCRdb ran MiXCR on the multiplex PCR reads and lists one entry per CDR3 protein. This table holds over a million distinct CDR3 sequences, roughly 35% found once. The V gene lost 5 bases and the J gene lost 5 bases, with 21 bases spanning the gap. The CDR3 covers 17 residues. Germline CDR1 is SGHAT and CDR2 is FQDESV (reference sequence). Uncontrolled infections, pregnancy, lactation or other autoimmune diseases led to patient exclusion.

The chain joins TRBV11-1 to TRBJ2-2; D perhaps matches TRBD1 (5 bases). Sequencing was done on a sample of peripheral blood or thyroid tissue (not recorded which). The sequence came from an adult man with Graves' hyperthyroidism. CDR3: CASSKRKGRGRTGELFF. CDR3 bases: TGTGCCAGCAGCAAACGGAAAGGAAGGGGCCGAACCGGGGAGCTGTTTTTT.